Following are 3 T cell receptor beta chains from one sample sequenced in a study of T-cell reconstitution after alpha-beta-depleted transplantation in children. This sample's TCRbeta library carried unique molecular identifier barcodes. Each CDR3 protein gets one entry after TCRdb re-called the PCR reads with MiXCR. The data hold around 190,000 distinct CDR3 sequences, with 6.6% observed a single time. The sequenced sample was PBMCs, obtained before TCRalphabeta/CD19-depleted stem cell transplant. These receptor sequences come from a boy between 2 and 15 years old with acute lymphoblastic leukemia, due to receive a stem cell transplant.

V usage is TRBV11-3 and J usage is TRBJ2-3, with 7 nucleotides matching TRBD1. Germline lookup yields CDR1 SGHNT and CDR2 YENEEA. CDR3 size: 20 residues. V shed 2 bases and J 4 bases; nucleotides not matched to a gene: 21. The CDR3, as DNA: TGTGCCAGCAGCTTAATCCCGGACAGGATTATTCCTATTGATGCAGATACGCAGTATTTT. This gives the protein CASSLIPDRIIPIDADTQYF.

Ten or more counts support this clonotype. The V call is TRBV6-2 or TRBV6-3, the J call TRBJ2-1, with D maybe TRBD1 (6 bases). V was pared by 1 base and J by 5 bases, with 24 bases between. Germline V gene lookup returns CDR1 MNHEY and CDR2 SVGEGT. This CDR3 has 19 residues. This CDR3 is CASSYYRWARGYSDNEQFF. The CDR3 coding sequence is TGTGCCAGCAGTTACTACCGGTGGGCCAGGGGATATTCCGACAATGAGCAGTTCTTC.

This clonotype was counted at least ten times. The gene calls are TRBV20-1 and TRBJ2-7; 8 nucleotides agree with TRBD1. The CDR3 spans 14 residues. V lost 5 bases, J lost 4 bases, and 10 bases stayed unmatched. In germline, CDR1 is DFQATT, CDR2 SNEGSKA (reference sequence). The CDR3 DNA sequence: TGCAGTGCTCTCAGTCGGACAGGGAAATACGAGCAGTACTTC. It specifies CSALSRTGKYEQYF.